This T cell receptor (beta chain) was documented in a study of glioma-infiltrating T cells after dendritic cell vaccination. Overall study context: Dendritic cell vaccination trial patients had either newly diagnosed or recurrent glioblastoma. The vaccine used monocyte-derived dendritic cells pulsed overnight with autologous tumor lysate. Dendritic cell vaccine was injected intradermally three times, biweekly.

The repertoire was sequenced with immunoSEQ multiplex PCR; TCRdb's copy has only in-frame clones and lacks some. In the table there are around 62,000 clones, 82% of which are singletons. None of the glioblastoma patients had an isocitrate dehydrogenase mutation. Sequencing was performed on blood, taken before dendritic cell vaccination. This clonotype was obtained from a human donor with glioblastoma.

CDR3 DNA: TGTGCCAGCAGCCCCATCACGACAGTGGAGGAGACCCAGTACTTC. It codes for CASSPITTVEETQYF. V is TRBV7-9 and J is TRBJ2-5; TRBD1 might be the D (5 bases). V was shortened by 5 bases and J by 5 bases, with 18 bases between the two germline ends. Germline CDR1 reads SEHNR; CDR2 reads FQNEAQ (reference sequence). The CDR3 covers 15 residues. Using reference TRBV7-9 and TRBJ2-5 for the parts outside the CDR3, the full variable domain is DTGVSQNPRHKITKRGQNVTFRCDPISEHNRLYWYRQTLGQGPEFLTYFQNEAQLEKSRLLSDRFSAERPKGSFSTLEIQRTEQGDSAMYLCASSPITTVEETQYFGPGTRLLVL.